Listed below are T cell receptor beta chains from one sample, sequenced in a study of T cell responses to AZD1222 COVID-19 vaccine. Clones were read by immunoSEQ multiplex PCR, and TCRdb kept only the in-frame ones, dropping some. Counted here are 150,000 to 200,000 clones, roughly 88% occurring once; the ten biggest clones make up about 9.9%. The sequencing here drew on peripheral blood, taken 28 days after the second AZD1222 dose. These receptors were collected from an adult who received the AZD1222 COVID-19 vaccine. Each CDR3 is given with its conserved first and last residue. Each record gives: CDR3 protein, CDR3 DNA, D gene, V gene, J gene. A D gene is named only where the DNA matches it firmly.

cdr3_aa: CASSLMTANSPLHF
cdr3_nt: TGTGCCAGCAGCTTGATGACAGCTAATTCACCCCTCCACTTT
d_call: -
v_call: TRBV5-4
j_call: TRBJ1-6

cdr3_aa: CASSPNGDNTGELFF
cdr3_nt: TGTGCCAGCAGCCCTAACGGGGATAACACCGGGGAGCTGTTTTTT
d_call: -
v_call: TRBV7-6
j_call: TRBJ2-2

cdr3_aa: CASSKNRLPEAFF
cdr3_nt: TGTGCCAGCAGCAAAAACAGGCTACCTGAAGCTTTCTTT
d_call: -
v_call: TRBV7-2
j_call: TRBJ1-1

cdr3_aa: CASSPDSLLTAFF
cdr3_nt: TGCGCCAGCAGCCCTGACAGCCTCTTGACAGCTTTCTTT
d_call: -
v_call: TRBV5-1
j_call: TRBJ1-1

cdr3_aa: CAWVDRGGNSPLHF
cdr3_nt: TGTGCCTGGGTAGACAGGGGTGGAAATTCACCCCTCCACTTT
d_call: TRBD1
v_call: TRBV30
j_call: TRBJ1-6

cdr3_aa: CASSRQSLINEQFF
cdr3_nt: TGTGCCAGCAGTCGACAGAGCCTGATCAATGAGCAGTTCTTC
d_call: -
v_call: TRBV6-2/TRBV6-3
j_call: TRBJ2-1

cdr3_aa: CASSLLPKLAGGTNTGELFF
cdr3_nt: TGCGCCAGCAGCTTGCTCCCTAAACTAGCGGGGGGGACGAACACCGGGGAGCTGTTTTTT
d_call: TRBD2
v_call: TRBV5-1
j_call: TRBJ2-2

cdr3_aa: CASSLGPSGLGETQYF
cdr3_nt: TGTGCCAGCAGCTTAGGGCCTAGCGGTCTTGGAGAGACCCAGTACTTC
d_call: TRBD2
v_call: TRBV11-2
j_call: TRBJ2-5

cdr3_aa: CASGEGGKGYTF
cdr3_nt: TGTGCCAGCGGGGAAGGGGGGAAAGGCTACACCTTC
d_call: -
v_call: TRBV2
j_call: TRBJ1-2

cdr3_aa: CASSLTSGLAYEQYF
cdr3_nt: TGTGCCAGCAGCTTAACTTCGGGCCTGGCATACGAGCAGTACTTC
d_call: -
v_call: TRBV7-3
j_call: TRBJ2-7